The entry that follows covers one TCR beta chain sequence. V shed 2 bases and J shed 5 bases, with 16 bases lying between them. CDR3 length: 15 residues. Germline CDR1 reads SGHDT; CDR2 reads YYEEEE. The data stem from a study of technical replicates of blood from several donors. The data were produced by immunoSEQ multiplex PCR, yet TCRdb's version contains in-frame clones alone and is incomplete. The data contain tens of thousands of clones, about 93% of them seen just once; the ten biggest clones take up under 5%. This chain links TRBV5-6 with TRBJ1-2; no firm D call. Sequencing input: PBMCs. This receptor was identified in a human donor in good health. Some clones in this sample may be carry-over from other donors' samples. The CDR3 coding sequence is TGTGCCAGCAGCTTATGGCGGACTAATCTTTATGGCTACACCTTC. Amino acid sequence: CASSLWRTNLYGYTF.